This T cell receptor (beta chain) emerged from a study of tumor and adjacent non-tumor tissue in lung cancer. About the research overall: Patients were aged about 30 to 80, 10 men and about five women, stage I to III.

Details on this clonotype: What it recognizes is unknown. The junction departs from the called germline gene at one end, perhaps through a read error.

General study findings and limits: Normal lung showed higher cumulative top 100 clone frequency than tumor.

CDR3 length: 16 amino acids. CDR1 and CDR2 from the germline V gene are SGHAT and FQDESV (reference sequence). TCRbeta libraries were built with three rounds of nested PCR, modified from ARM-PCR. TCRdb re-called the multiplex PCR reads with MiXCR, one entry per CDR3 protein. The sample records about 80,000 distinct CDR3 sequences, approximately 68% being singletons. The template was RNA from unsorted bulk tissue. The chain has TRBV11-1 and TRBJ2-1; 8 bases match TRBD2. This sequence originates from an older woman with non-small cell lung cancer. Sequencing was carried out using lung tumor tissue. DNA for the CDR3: TGTGCCAGCAGCTTAGCCCTAGCGGGCGTGCACAATGAGCAGTGCTTC. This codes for CASSLALAGVHNEQCF.